The T cell receptor beta chain described here comes from a study of T cell repertoires in ileal Crohn's disease. Study-wide context: About half of patients got postoperative therapy: 11 thiopurines, around 18 anti-TNF.

Described time point: neoterminal ileum biopsy at postoperative endoscopy, about 6 months after surgery. This clone appeared a single time. Clones were sequenced by immunoSEQ multiplex PCR, and TCRdb holds only the in-frame ones, with some missing. Among some 15,000 clones listed, 60% to 85% were seen once. Trimming left V 1 base short and J 1 base short, with 10 bases between. This CDR3 contains 15 residues. Germline assignment: CDR1 SNHLY and CDR2 FYNNEI. The sequence came from an adult with Crohn's disease. Sequenced material: ileal tissue. The chain combines TRBV2 with TRBJ1-1, with a possible D match to TRBD1 (5 bases). As DNA, the CDR3 is TGTGCCAGCAGTGAAGTAGGCAGGGCGAACACTGAAGCTTTCTTT. Its translation: CASSEVGRANTEAFF.